Described below is a single T cell receptor beta chain sequence and its context. This clone was seen more than once but under ten times. Its antigen is not yet known. No base-level quality is on record; no much larger clone is a single base apart. At the DNA level, this CDR3 is encoded by other sequences in the same sample as well. The data derive from a study of blood T cell repertoires in COVID-19 (TCRdb year 2020). Concerning the study at large: Collaborator samples came from the United States, Italy and Spain and covered acute and convalescent phases of COVID-19. The repertoires were made available in a free public database intended to serve as a resource for research on the immune response to SARS-CoV-2. The material from the prospective study consisted of cDNA or gDNA derived from T cells, B-cell-depleted T cells, or PBMCs. The samples were drawn from the first 160 participants of the ongoing ImmuneRACE study and from about 1,200 subjects provided by 6 global collaborators. HLA class I and class II types, where available, came from metadata supplied by the sample provider rather than from assay-based typing. Deeply sampled blood TCRbeta repertoires from subjects exposed to, actively infected with, or recovered from COVID-19 were included in the dataset. Nearly every sample came with metadata listing a de-identified subject ID, COVID-19 status, age in years and sex.

Broader findings and caveats from the paper: The amount of clinical and demographic metadata varied by source and participant and was provided uncurated.

The immunoSEQ Assay, a bias-controlled multiplex PCR, was used to amplify TCRbeta CDR3 regions from genomic DNA. The paper's data handling went like this. Nucleated cell counts per sample were estimated from amplification of reference gene primers within the assay. To quantify the absolute abundance of each unique TCRbeta CDR3 rearrangement, sequence reads were collapsed and filtered. Productive Simpson clonality was computed per sample as the square root of Simpson's diversity index over productive rearrangements. Here the immuneACCESS table is served through TCRdb, limited to in-frame sequences with V and J called. Missing clones are a known gap in these copies; in checked studies unresolved V genes cover under half, and the rest lacks a known reason. V, J and clone size reflect that table, while D and trimming were determined from the DNA. The table for this sample lists 150,000 to 200,000 clones; roughly 80% of them were counted only once. More than 9.5% of the sample rests with the top ten.

Including cysteine and phenylalanine, the CDR3 has 15 amino acids. Only the CDR3 portion is preserved as DNA: 45 bases, with reading frame beginning at the first base. After removal of 5 bases from V and 2 bases from J, the junction retains 6 bases not matched to a gene. CDR1 and CDR2 are drawn from the germline V gene (reference sequence): MNHEY, SMNVEV. One collaborating source in Seattle enrolled patients while the patients were actively infected and followed the patients over time throughout the course of disease. Each collaborating institution followed its own protocols to collect whole blood in K2EDTA tubes. For TCRbeta analysis, collaborators shipped samples in one of three forms: frozen whole blood, isolated PBMCs, or DNA extracted from either of those sample types.

This clonotype was obtained from a woman aged 40-49 years with COVID-19, enrolled during active disease. Here the chain combines TRBV27 and TRBJ2-3, and 8 junctional nucleotides match TRBD2. The sequenced sample consisted of peripheral blood. The CDR3 region: CASSPPGLDTDTQYF. At the DNA level, the sequence is TGTGCCAGCAGTCCCCCGGGACTAGACACAGATACGCAGTATTTT.